This paragraph reports one TCR beta chain. The method was immunoSEQ multiplex PCR; TCRdb's version includes in-frame clones alone and lacks a portion of them. The sample has 90,000 or so clones; under 90% are singletons. The sample comes from a study of blood T cell repertoires in COVID-19. CDR3 size: 17 residues. The germline CDR1 and CDR2 sequences are SGHNT and YENEEA. Trimming stripped 4 bases from V and 6 bases from J, with 21 bases between. The rearrangement links TRBV11-3 to TRBJ1-4; possible D gene TRBD1, 6 bases. The sample taken for sequencing was peripheral blood. This receptor was taken from a man between 60 and 75 years old with COVID-19, enrolled during active disease. CDR3 coding DNA: TGTGCCAGCAGCTACGGAGGGAGGGGGGGCGTCGATGAAAAACTGTTTTTT. It codes for CASSYGGRGGVDEKLFF.